The 8 T cell receptor beta chains reported below all come from one sample, sequenced in a study of blood T cell repertoires in COVID-19. TCRdb's table, derived via immunoSEQ multiplex PCR, lists solely in-frame clones and lacks some. Among fewer than 250,000 clones listed, under 90% were seen once. Sequencing was done on a sample of PBMCs or T cells enriched from blood (not recorded which). These receptors all stem from a woman aged 40 to 50 who had been exposed to COVID-19.

V gene TRBV27 combines with J gene TRBJ1-2; a weak D match, TRBD1 (5 bases). Deletions cut 5 bases from V and 7 bases from J, with 11 bases between. The CDR3 runs to 12 residues. The germline V gene encodes CDR1 MNHEY and CDR2 SMNVEV (reference sequence). CDR3 residues: CASSTWDSGYTF. As DNA, the CDR3 is TGTGCCAGCAGTACATGGGACTCTGGCTACACCTTC.

The chain carries TRBV9 and TRBJ2-2, with 7 positions matching TRBD1. V trimming: 2 bases; J trimming: 7 bases; junction bases outside the gene matches: 11. There are 16 residues in the CDR3. CDR1 is SGDLS, CDR2 YYNGEE, per germline. The CDR3 sequence: CASSVAPRQGYGELFF. For the CDR3, the DNA is TGTGCCAGCAGCGTCGCTCCGAGACAGGGCTACGGGGAGCTGTTTTTT.

The V and J genes are TRBV7-9 and TRBJ1-2, with D perhaps matching TRBD1 (6 bases). Per germline, CDR1 SEHNR and CDR2 FQNEAQ (reference sequence). The CDR3 covers 17 residues. Trimming shortened V by 3 bases and J by 4 bases, and 21 bases separated the two germline ends. The CDR3 nucleotides read TGTGCCAGCAGCTTCGCGGGGGGCGGGCGGCGTAGCTATGGCTACACCTTC. Protein sequence: CASSFAGGGRRSYGYTF.

The rearrangement uses TRBV5-1 and TRBJ2-3; 8 nucleotides match TRBD2. The CDR3 consists of 15 residues. With V trimmed by 2 bases and J by 1 base, 3 bases remained unmatched. From germline, CDR1 is SGHRS and CDR2 YFSETQ. In DNA, the CDR3 is TGCGCCAGCAGCTTCGGGGGGGCCCGCACAGATACGCAGTATTTT. It specifies CASSFGGARTDTQYF.

The chain uses TRBV6-5 and TRBJ2-3; tentative D call: TRBD2 (6 bases). The CDR3 spans 15 residues. The germline V gene encodes CDR1 MNHEY and CDR2 SVGAGI. V lost 6 bases to trimming and J lost 6 bases, with 19 bases between them. The CDR3 DNA reads TGTGCCAGCAGGCACGCCGGGACTGAGGGGGATACGCAGTATTTT. Its translation is CASRHAGTEGDTQYF.

This sequence joins TRBV18 and TRBJ2-1, with TRBD2 matching over 13 bases. With V trimmed by 6 bases and J by 1 base, 6 bases remained unmatched. The CDR3 length is 17 residues. Germline assignment: CDR1 KGHSH and CDR2 LQKENI. CDR3: CASSRTSGGLSYNEQFF. CDR3 in DNA: TGTGCCAGCTCTCGGACTAGCGGGGGCCTTTCCTACAATGAGCAGTTCTTC.

This chain joins TRBV27 and TRBJ2-1; D ambiguous. CDR3 length: 15 amino acids. Trimming shortened V by 2 bases and J by 4 bases, and 12 bases separated the two germline ends. Germline-derived CDR1 and CDR2 are MNHEY and SMNVEV (reference sequence). CDR3 nucleotides: TGTGCCAGCAGTTTAGATGACGCAGGATACAATGAGCAGTTCTTC. This gives the protein CASSLDDAGYNEQFF.

The rearrangement uses TRBV5-5 and TRBJ1-5; 8 positions match TRBD1. Per germline, CDR1 SGHKS and CDR2 YYEKEE (reference sequence). The CDR3 is made up of 15 amino acids. The junction had 5 bases not matched to a gene; V was cut back by 2 bases and J by 4 bases. The CDR3 nucleotides are TGTGCCAGCAGCTTACAGGGGGAGACGAATCAGCCCCAGCATTTT. Amino acids: CASSLQGETNQPQHF.